This TCR beta chain was obtained from a study of Graves' ophthalmopathy and Graves' hyperthyroidism. Study background: Sampling took place at initial diagnosis, with peripheral blood obtained before any treatment.

Regarding this clonotype: Its antigen is undetermined. A single base separates this from a much larger clone, so it may be a read error.

Study findings and constraints: Ophthalmopathy progression cases were predicted by the model with roughly 70% sensitivity and 72% to 85% specificity.

V was cut by 3 bases and J by 8 bases, with 16 bases left in between. This CDR3 is built from 13 residues. Germline loops: CDR1 DFQATT, CDR2 SNEGSKA (reference sequence). The authors amplified TCR beta CDR3 regions, and they did so from RNA transcripts for repertoire sequencing. HTBI primers primed a first-round RT-PCR, and a second-round multiplex PCR followed. TCRdb ran MiXCR on the multiplex PCR reads and lists one entry per CDR3 protein. This repertoire shows 400,000 to 450,000 distinct CDR3 sequences, around 21% found once; its top ten account for around 3%. Specimen: peripheral blood. The chain is built from TRBV20-1 and TRBJ1-2; D is uncertain. The receptor's source is a woman younger than 35 with stable Graves' hyperthyroidism. The CDR3 protein is CSASPDLTEGYTF. The CDR3 region has the DNA TGCAGTGCTAGTCCGGACCTCACAGAAGGCTACACCTTC.